The rows below give T cell receptor beta chains drawn from one sample of a study of OX40 agonist ivuxolimab in advanced cancers. The repertoire was sequenced with immunoSEQ multiplex PCR; TCRdb's copy has only in-frame clones and lacks some. This sample has around 51,000 clones, with about 86% found just once. This material consisted of CD4+ or CD8+ T cells sorted from blood, taken in a trial of the OX40 agonist ivuxolimab. Receptors originate from an adult with an advanced solid tumor such as melanoma, head and neck, liver or kidney cancer. The CDR3 runs from the conserved cysteine through the conserved F or W. Each record gives: V gene, D gene, J gene, clone size, CDR3 DNA, CDR3 protein. D genes are given only for firm matches. Clone size is stated in some rows and not others, as once, few, many or a class when expanded.

>TRBV4-3|NA|TRBJ2-7|NA
TGCGCCAGCAGCCAAGATTTGGCAGTTAAGAGGCGGTTC
CASSQDLAVKRRF
>TRBV27|NA|TRBJ1-2|many
TGTGCCAGCAGTTCCACGCTCTACCAGACGAGTAGGGGCTACACCTTC
CASSSTLYQTSRGYTF
>TRBV10-3|NA|TRBJ1-5|NA
TGTGCCATCAGTGGCCTCCAGGATCAGCCCCAGCATTTT
CAISGLQDQPQHF
>TRBV30|NA|TRBJ2-7|NA
TGTGCCGGAACCGACAGCTACGAGCAGTACTTC
CAGTDSYEQYF
>TRBV13|NA|TRBJ2-2|NA
TGTGCCAGCAGCTCTACTCGGCCGGACACCGGGGAGCTGTTTTTT
CASSSTRPDTGELFF
>TRBV7-9|NA|TRBJ1-2|few
TGTGCCAGCAGCTTAGGCGGGGGACAAGGCTACACCTTC
CASSLGGGQGYTF
>TRBV2|NA|TRBJ2-5|NA
TGTGCCAGCAGTGAAACCCGGGGGGCCCAAGAGACCCAGTACTTC
CASSETRGAQETQYF
>TRBV6-5|TRBD2|TRBJ2-3|NA
TGTGCCAGCAGTTACGAGACTAGCGGGAGCACAGATACGCAGTATTTT
CASSYETSGSTDTQYF
>TRBV9|NA|TRBJ2-2|NA
TGTGCCAGCAGCGTAGGATCGTTGGCCACCGGGGAGCTGTTTTTT
CASSVGSLATGELFF
>TRBV5-6|NA|TRBJ1-2|NA
TGTGCCAGCAGCTTGGAACGACAGGACAACTATGGCTACACCTTC
CASSLERQDNYGYTF
>TRBV5-4|TRBD2|TRBJ2-3|NA
TGTGCCAGCAGCCCGGTAGGATTGCGGGAGGCCTTAGCCGCCACAGATACGCAGTATTTT
CASSPVGLREALAATDTQYF
>TRBV19|TRBD2|TRBJ2-7|NA
TGTGCCAGTAGACCGTCTAGTTGGGGGGGCGAGCAGTACTTC
CASRPSSWGGEQYF
>TRBV5-4|TRBD1|TRBJ1-3|few
TGTGCCAGCAGCACCTTTCCCGGGACAGGGACTGGAAACACCATATATTTT
CASSTFPGTGTGNTIYF
>TRBV20-1|NA|TRBJ1-5|NA
TGCAGTGCTGACAATCAGCCCCAGCATTTT
CSADNQPQHF
>TRBV5-5|NA|TRBJ1-4|NA
TGTGCCAGCAGCTTGTACCCGGGGGAGGGAGAAAAACTGTTTTTT
CASSLYPGEGEKLFF
>TRBV29-1|TRBD2|TRBJ2-4|NA
TGCAGCGCAACCGGACTAGCGGGGACGGACAAAAACATTCAGTACTTC
CSATGLAGTDKNIQYF
>TRBV19|NA|TRBJ1-4|few
TGTGCCAGTTTCGACCAGGTTTGGTTTTTT
CASFDQVWFF
>TRBV15|TRBD2|TRBJ2-1|NA
TGTGCCACCTGGGGGGGTCAGACTAGCTTCTCCTACAATGAGCAGTTCTTC
CATWGGQTSFSYNEQFF
>TRBV27|NA|TRBJ1-4|NA
TGTGCCAGCAGTAAAATCTCGGGAACTAATGAAAAACTGTTTTTT
CASSKISGTNEKLFF
>TRBV19|NA|TRBJ1-5|NA
TGTGCCAGTGATCGAGGGTCTAGCAATCAGCCCCAGCATTTT
CASDRGSSNQPQHF
>TRBV29-1|NA|TRBJ1-2|NA
TGCAGCGTTGACCCGGGTTCCGATGGCTACACCTTC
CSVDPGSDGYTF
>TRBV25-1|NA|TRBJ1-1|NA
TGTGCCAGCAGTGAATATAACAGGGCCACTGAAGCTTTCTTT
CASSEYNRATEAFF
>TRBV27|TRBD1|TRBJ1-1|few
TGTGCCAGCCGCCGAATGGACAGGGCCGGCACTGAAGCTTTCTTT
CASRRMDRAGTEAFF